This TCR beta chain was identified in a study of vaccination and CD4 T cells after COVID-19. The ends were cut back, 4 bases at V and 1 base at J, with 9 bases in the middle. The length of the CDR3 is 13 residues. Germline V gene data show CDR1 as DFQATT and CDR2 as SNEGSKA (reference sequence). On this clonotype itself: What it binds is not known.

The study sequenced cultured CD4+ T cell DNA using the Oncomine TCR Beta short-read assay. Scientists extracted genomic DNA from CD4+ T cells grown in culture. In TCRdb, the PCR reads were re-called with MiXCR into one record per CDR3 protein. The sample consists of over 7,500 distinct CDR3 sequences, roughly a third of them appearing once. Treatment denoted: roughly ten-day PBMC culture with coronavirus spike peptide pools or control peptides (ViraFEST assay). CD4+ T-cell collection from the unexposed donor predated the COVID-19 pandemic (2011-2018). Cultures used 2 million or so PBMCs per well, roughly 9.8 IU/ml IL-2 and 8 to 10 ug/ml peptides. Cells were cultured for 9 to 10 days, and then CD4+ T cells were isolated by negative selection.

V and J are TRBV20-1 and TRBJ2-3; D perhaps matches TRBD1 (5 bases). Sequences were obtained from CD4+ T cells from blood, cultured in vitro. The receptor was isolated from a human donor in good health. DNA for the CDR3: TGCAGTGCTAAAGGGGTCGGCACAGATACGCAGTATTTT. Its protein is CSAKGVGTDTQYF.